These 3 T cell receptor beta chains originate from one sample sequenced in a study of blood T cell repertoires in COVID-19. TCRdb's table, derived via immunoSEQ multiplex PCR, lists solely in-frame clones and lacks some. This table holds more than 60,000 clones, around four fifths found once. The source material was peripheral blood. The source is a human donor in a cohort sampled during active COVID-19.

This chain joins TRBV5-8 and TRBJ1-1; a possible D gene is TRBD1 (6 bases). Trimming cost V 4 bases and J 10 bases, with 11 bases left between them. The CDR3 is made up of 11 amino acids. Germline-derived CDR1 and CDR2 are SGHTS and YDEGEE. The CDR3 is CASSRKGGAFF. The CDR3 DNA sequence: TGTGCCAGCAGCCGTAAAGGGGGAGCTTTCTTT.

The CDR3 protein is CASSAEANYGYTF. Written as DNA, the CDR3 is TGCGCCAGCAGCGCGGAGGCGAACTATGGCTACACCTTC. This chain connects TRBV5-1 to TRBJ1-2; D gene uncertain. Germline V gene sequence: CDR1 SGHRS, CDR2 YFSETQ. This CDR3 is built from 13 residues. V was pared by 4 bases and J by 2 bases, with 9 bases between.

The rearrangement links TRBV15 to TRBJ2-7; 10 positions match TRBD1. After removal of 5 bases from V and 4 bases from J, the junction contained 14 bases not matched to a gene. CDR1 is LNHNV, CDR2 YYDKDF, per germline (reference sequence). CDR3 size: 17 residues. This chain's CDR3 is CATSPPSGQGELYEQYF. In nucleotides, the CDR3 is TGTGCCACCAGCCCACCATCCGGACAGGGGGAATTATACGAGCAGTACTTC.